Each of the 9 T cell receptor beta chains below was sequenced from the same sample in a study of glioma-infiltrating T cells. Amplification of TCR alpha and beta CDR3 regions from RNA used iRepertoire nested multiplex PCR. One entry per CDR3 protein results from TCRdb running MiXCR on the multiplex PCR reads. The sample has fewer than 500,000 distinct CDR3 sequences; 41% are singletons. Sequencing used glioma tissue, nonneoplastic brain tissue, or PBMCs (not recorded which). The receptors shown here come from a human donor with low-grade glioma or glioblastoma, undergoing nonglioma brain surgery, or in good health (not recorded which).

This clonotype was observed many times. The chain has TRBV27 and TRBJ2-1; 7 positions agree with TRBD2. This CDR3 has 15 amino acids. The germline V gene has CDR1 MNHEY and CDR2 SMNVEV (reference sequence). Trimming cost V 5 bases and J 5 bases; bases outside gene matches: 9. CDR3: CASSTRSAGHNEQFF. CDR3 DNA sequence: TGTGCCAGCAGTACGCGTTCAGCGGGACACAATGAGCAGTTCTTC.

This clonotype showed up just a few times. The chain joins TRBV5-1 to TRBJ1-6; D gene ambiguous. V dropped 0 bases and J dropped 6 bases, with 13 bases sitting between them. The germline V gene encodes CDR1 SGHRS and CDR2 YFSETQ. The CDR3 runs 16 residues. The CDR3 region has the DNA TGCGCCAGCAGCTTGGAACCGACGACCTCTAATTCACCCCTCCACTTT. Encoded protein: CASSLEPTTSNSPLHF.

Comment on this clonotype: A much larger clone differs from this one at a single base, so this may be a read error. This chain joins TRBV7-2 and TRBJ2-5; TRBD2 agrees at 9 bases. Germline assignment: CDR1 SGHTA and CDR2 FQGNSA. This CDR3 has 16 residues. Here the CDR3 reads CASSRMTSGGGETQHF. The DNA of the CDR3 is TGTGCCAGCAGCCGAATGACTAGCGGAGGAGGGGAGACCCAGCACTTC.

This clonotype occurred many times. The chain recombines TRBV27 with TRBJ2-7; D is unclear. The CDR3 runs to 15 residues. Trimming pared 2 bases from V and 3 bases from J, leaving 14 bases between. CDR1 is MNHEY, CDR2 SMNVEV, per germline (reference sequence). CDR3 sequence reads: CASSLLARTNYEQYF. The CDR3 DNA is TGTGCCAGCAGTTTACTCGCCAGGACGAACTACGAGCAGTACTTC.

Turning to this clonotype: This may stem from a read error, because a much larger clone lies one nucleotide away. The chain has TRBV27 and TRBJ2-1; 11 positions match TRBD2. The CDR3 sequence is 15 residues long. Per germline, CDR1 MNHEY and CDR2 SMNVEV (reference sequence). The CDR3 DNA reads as TGTACCAGCAGTTTAATGACTAGCGGGATGGGTGAGCAGTTCTTC. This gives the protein CTSSLMTSGMGEQFF.

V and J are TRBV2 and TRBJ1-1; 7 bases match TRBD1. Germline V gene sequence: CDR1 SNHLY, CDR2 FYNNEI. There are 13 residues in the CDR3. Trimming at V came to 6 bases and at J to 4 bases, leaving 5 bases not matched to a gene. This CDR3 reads CASRPGQSTEAFF. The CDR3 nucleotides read TGTGCCAGCAGGCCGGGACAGAGCACTGAAGCTTTCTTT.

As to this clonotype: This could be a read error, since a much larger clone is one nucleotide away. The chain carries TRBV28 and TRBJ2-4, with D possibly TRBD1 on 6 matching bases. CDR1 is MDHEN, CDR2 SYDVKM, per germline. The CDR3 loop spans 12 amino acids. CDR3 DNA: TGTGCCAGCAGTAATGACGGGGACATTCAGAACTTC. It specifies CASSNDGDIQNF.

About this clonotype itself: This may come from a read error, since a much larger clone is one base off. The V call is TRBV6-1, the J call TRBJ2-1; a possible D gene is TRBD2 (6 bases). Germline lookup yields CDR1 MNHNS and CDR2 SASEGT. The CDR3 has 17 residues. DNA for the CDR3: TGTGCCGGCAGTCTTCGGCCAACAGGACCCGGGGGAAATGAGCAGTTCTTC. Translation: CAGSLRPTGPGGNEQFF.

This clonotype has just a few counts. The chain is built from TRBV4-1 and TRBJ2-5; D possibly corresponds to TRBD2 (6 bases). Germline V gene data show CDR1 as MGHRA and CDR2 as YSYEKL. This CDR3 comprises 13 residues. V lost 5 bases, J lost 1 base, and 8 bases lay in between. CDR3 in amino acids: CASSIAVQETQYF. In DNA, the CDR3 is TGCGCCAGCAGCATAGCGGTCCAAGAGACCCAGTACTTC.